This T cell receptor beta chain emerged from a study of blood T cell repertoires in COVID-19. With 4 bases removed from V and 2 bases from J, the gap between germline ends came to 9 bases. The CDR3 extends over 14 amino acids. Per germline, CDR1 SNHLY and CDR2 FYNNEI. The method was immunoSEQ multiplex PCR; TCRdb's version includes in-frame clones alone and lacks a portion of them. The repertoire consists of about 62,000 clones, with roughly 80% occurring once and the leading ten covering over 6%. V gene TRBV2 combines with J gene TRBJ1-3; D gene ambiguous. The TCR originated in a woman aged 45-65 years with active or convalescent COVID-19. Sequencing used peripheral blood. CDR3 sequence reads: CASSVGRPGNTIYF. CDR3 nucleotides: TGTGCCAGCAGTGTGGGCAGACCTGGAAACACCATATATTTT.